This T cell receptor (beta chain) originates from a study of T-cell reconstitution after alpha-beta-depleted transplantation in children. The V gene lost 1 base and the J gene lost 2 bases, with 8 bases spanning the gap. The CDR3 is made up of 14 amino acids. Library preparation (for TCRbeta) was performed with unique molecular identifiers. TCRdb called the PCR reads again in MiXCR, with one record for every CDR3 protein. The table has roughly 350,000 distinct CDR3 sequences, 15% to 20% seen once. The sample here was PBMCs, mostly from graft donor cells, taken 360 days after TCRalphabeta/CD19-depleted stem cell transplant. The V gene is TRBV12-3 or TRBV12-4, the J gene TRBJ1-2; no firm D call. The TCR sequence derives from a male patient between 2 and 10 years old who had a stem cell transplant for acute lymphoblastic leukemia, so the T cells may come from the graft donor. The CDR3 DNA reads TGTGCCAGCAGTTTAGGTGGGGAAAACTATGGCTACACCTTC. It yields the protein CASSLGGENYGYTF.